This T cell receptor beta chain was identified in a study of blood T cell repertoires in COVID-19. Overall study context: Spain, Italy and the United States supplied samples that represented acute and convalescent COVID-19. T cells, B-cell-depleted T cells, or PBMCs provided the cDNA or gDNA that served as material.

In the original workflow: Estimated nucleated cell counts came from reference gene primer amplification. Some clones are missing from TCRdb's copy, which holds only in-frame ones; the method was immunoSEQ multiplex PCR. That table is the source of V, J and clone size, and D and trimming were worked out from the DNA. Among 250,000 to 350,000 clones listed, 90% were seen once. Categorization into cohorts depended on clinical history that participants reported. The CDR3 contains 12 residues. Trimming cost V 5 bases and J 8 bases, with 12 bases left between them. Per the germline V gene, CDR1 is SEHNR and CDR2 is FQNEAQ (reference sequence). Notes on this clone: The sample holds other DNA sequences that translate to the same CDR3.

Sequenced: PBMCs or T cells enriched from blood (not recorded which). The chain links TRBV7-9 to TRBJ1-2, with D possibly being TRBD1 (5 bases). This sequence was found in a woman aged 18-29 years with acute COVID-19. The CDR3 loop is CASSPDSGGYTF. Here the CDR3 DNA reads TGTGCCAGCAGCCCTGACAGTGGCGGCTACACCTTC.